The 5 T cell receptor beta chains given below trace back to one sample, sequenced in a study of blood T cell repertoires in COVID-19. Measured with immunoSEQ multiplex PCR; TCRdb has only the in-frame clones, and not every one. Altogether 70,000 to 95,000 clones are present, about 82% being singletons, with the ten largest covering approximately 12%. The sample was peripheral blood. These receptors were taken from a woman in her seventies with active or convalescent COVID-19.

The genes are TRBV28 and TRBJ1-6, with TRBD1 matching over 8 bases. Germline loops: CDR1 MDHEN, CDR2 SYDVKM. This CDR3 is built from 16 residues. Trimming cost V 4 bases and J 8 bases; bases outside gene matches: 10. The CDR3 nucleotides are TGTGCCAGCAGTTCCCCGGACAGGGCAGTGGATTCACCCCTCCACTTT. It is translated as CASSSPDRAVDSPLHF.

V is TRBV20-1 and J is TRBJ2-1; 12 bases map to TRBD2. V shed 3 bases, J shed 10 bases, and the junction held 7 bases outside the gene matches. Per germline, CDR1 DFQATT and CDR2 SNEGSKA (reference sequence). The CDR3 is 14 residues long. CDR3 in amino acids: CSASLAGGPGEQFF. The CDR3 bases are TGCAGTGCTAGTCTAGCGGGGGGGCCGGGGGAGCAGTTCTTC.

The CDR3: CASSHRDSLFRGYTF. The CDR3 DNA sequence: TGTGCCAGCAGTCACCGGGACAGCCTATTTAGGGGCTACACCTTC. This chain links TRBV6-2 or TRBV6-3 with TRBJ1-2; 7 nucleotides match TRBD1. This CDR3 has 15 residues. Germline V CDR1 and CDR2: MNHEY, SVGEGT. V trimming: 5 bases; J trimming: 8 bases; junction bases outside the gene matches: 14.

The chain recombines TRBV28 with TRBJ1-2, with D unclear. Germline CDR1 and CDR2: MDHEN and SYDVKM. V lost 3 bases to trimming and J lost 5 bases, with 7 bases between them. The length of the CDR3 is 12 residues. CDR3 protein: CASSFWQYGYTF. The CDR3 DNA sequence: TGTGCCAGCAGTTTCTGGCAGTATGGCTACACCTTC.

This rearrangement joins TRBV7-2 to TRBJ2-3, with a weak D call TRBD1 (5 bases). The CDR3 consists of 15 residues. Germline loops: CDR1 SGHTA, CDR2 FQGNSA. With 1 base removed from V and 3 bases from J, the gap between germline ends came to 11 bases. The CDR3 DNA sequence: TGTGCCAGCAGCTTAGTAGGACAAAGGACAGATACGCAGTATTTT. Protein: CASSLVGQRTDTQYF.